The next 32 T cell receptor beta chains were all read from a single sample in a study of cytomegalovirus exposure and HLA in healthy donors. Use of 60 Vbeta and 13 Jbeta primers characterized the PCR. Assay: immunoSEQ multiplex PCR; the TCRdb copy retains only in-frame clones and omits some. The sample lists 85,000 to 120,000 clones, approximately 85% occurring once. The sample comprised PBMCs. The source is a man in his fifties or sixties in good health and CMV-seronegative.

The chain combines TRBV5-5 with TRBJ1-4; 8 bases are a match to TRBD1. There are 18 residues in the CDR3. Germline CDR1 is SGHKS and CDR2 is YYEKEE (reference sequence). J was trimmed by 5 bases and V by 4 bases; bases with no gene match: 16. DNA for the CDR3: TGTGCCAGCAGCCCGACCTTGGGCAGGGGGCAATGGAATGAAAAACTGTTTTTT. Residues: CASSPTLGRGQWNEKLFF.

V is TRBV5-1 and J is TRBJ1-3; a weak D match, TRBD1 (6 bases). Deletions cut 6 bases from V and 0 bases from J, with 13 bases between. Per germline, CDR1 SGHRS and CDR2 YFSETQ. The CDR3 spans 15 residues. CDR3 coding DNA: TGCGCCAGCACAATACAGGGATCCTCTGGAAACACCATATATTTT. Its translation: CASTIQGSSGNTIYF.

This chain links TRBV6-1 with TRBJ1-5, with D unresolved. Germline V gene lookup returns CDR1 MNHNS and CDR2 SASEGT. V was clipped by 0 bases and J by 2 bases, with 11 bases between them. The CDR3 loop spans 16 amino acids. Here the CDR3 DNA reads TGTGCCAGCAGTGAAGCGACCTTCCGGGGCAATCAGCCCCAGCATTTT. This translates into CASSEATFRGNQPQHF.

This clone was seen a few times. The V and J genes are TRBV5-5 and TRBJ2-1; TRBD1 agrees at 8 bases. Germline V gene sequence: CDR1 SGHKS, CDR2 YYEKEE (reference sequence). After removal of 0 bases from V and 9 bases from J, the junction contained 5 bases not matched to a gene. The CDR3 length is 14 residues. In nucleotides, the CDR3 is TGTGCCAGCAGCTTGGGCAGGGGGCCCGGTGAGCAGTTCTTC. Translated: CASSLGRGPGEQFF.

This chain uses TRBV19 with TRBJ2-5; 7 positions agree with TRBD1. The CDR3 has 15 amino acids. V dropped 2 bases and J dropped 1; count of bases not matched to a gene: 4. Germline V gives CDR1 LNHDA, CDR2 SQIVND (reference sequence). CDR3 bases: TGTGCCAGTAGTATACCCGGGACAGTCCAAGAGACCCAGTACTTC. Residues: CASSIPGTVQETQYF. Full variable domain (remainder filled in from reference TRBV19 and TRBJ2-5): DGGITQSPKYLFRKEGQNVTLSCEQNLNHDAMYWYRQDPGQGLRLIYYSQIVNDFQKGDIAEGYSVSREKKESFPLTVTSAQKNPTAFYLCASSIPGTVQETQYFGPGTRLLVL.

This clone has just a few counts. The chain couples TRBV9 to TRBJ1-2; D perhaps matches TRBD1 (6 bases). Deletions cut 5 bases from V and 1 base from J, with 18 bases between. Germline V gives CDR1 SGDLS, CDR2 YYNGEE. The CDR3 covers 16 residues. The CDR3 protein is CASSAGGQTRNYGYTF. For the CDR3, the DNA is TGTGCCAGCAGTGCGGGGGGGCAAACCCGTAACTATGGCTACACCTTC.

This clone occurred once. This chain joins TRBV19 and TRBJ1-5; D possibly corresponds to TRBD1 (6 bases). CDR3 length: 14 residues. V gave up 7 bases and J gave up 6 bases, with 16 bases separating them. Per the germline V gene, CDR1 is LNHDA and CDR2 is SQIVND (reference sequence). The DNA for the CDR3 is TGTGCCAGTACCCGGACAGCGGTGGTTCAGCCCCAGCATTTT. Translating it yields CASTRTAVVQPQHF.

The genes are TRBV5-1 and TRBJ2-7; a weak D match, TRBD1 (6 bases). The CDR3 contains 14 residues. Trimming removed 3 bases at V and 2 bases at J, with 12 bases between. Germline-derived CDR1 and CDR2 are SGHRS and YFSETQ. For the CDR3, the DNA is TGCGCCAGCAGCTCGGGACATACCACCTACGAGCAGTACTTC. This gives the protein CASSSGHTTYEQYF.

The chain carries TRBV29-1 and TRBJ2-5; TRBD2 aligns across 15 bases. CDR3 length: 16 amino acids. The V segment lost 6 bases and the J segment 1 base; nucleotides outside the gene matches: 6. The germline CDR1 and CDR2 sequences are SQVTM and ANQGSEA. CDR3 nucleotides: TGCAGCGTCCCCAGGACTAGCGGGGGGGTCCAAGAGACCCAGTACTTC. As protein: CSVPRTSGGVQETQYF.

As regards this clone: Other DNA sequences from this sample encode an identical CDR3 as well. This chain joins TRBV5-1 and TRBJ2-5; 13 nucleotides match TRBD2. Losses at the gene ends were 4 bases for V and 5 bases for J; bases not matched to a gene: 5. This CDR3 has 15 amino acids. The germline CDR1 and CDR2 sequences are SGHRS and YFSETQ. The CDR3 DNA reads TGCGCCAGCAGCAAGACTAGCGGGGGGCCGGAGACCCAGTACTTC. As protein: CASSKTSGGPETQYF.

This chain links TRBV4-3 with TRBJ2-5; 11 bases line up with TRBD2. This CDR3 comprises 17 residues. V shed 0 bases and J 5 bases; nucleotides not matched to a gene: 8. Looked up from germline, CDR1 is LGHNA and CDR2 is YSLEER. The CDR3 protein is CASSQDPPASGGETQYF. The CDR3 coding sequence is TGCGCCAGCAGCCAAGATCCCCCAGCTAGCGGGGGGGAGACCCAGTACTTC.

The chain combines TRBV12-2 with TRBJ2-3; the D call TRBD1 from the table was never checked on the DNA. TRBV12-2 is labeled a pseudogene. This CDR3 has 14 residues. The CDR3 region is CASRAWTERDTQYF. The CDR3 DNA is TGTGCAAGTCGCGCCTGGACAGAGCGGGATACGCAGTATTTT.

This chain connects TRBV2 to TRBJ1-6; D remains unclear. The CDR3 has 13 residues. Germline values: CDR1 SNHLY, CDR2 FYNNEI. Trimming cost V 1 base and J 9 bases, with 7 bases left between them. The CDR3 coding sequence is TGTGCCAGCAGTGAAGAGCAAAGTTCACCCCTCCACTTT. The encoded protein is CASSEEQSSPLHF.

This chain joins TRBV6-1 and TRBJ2-3, with D possibly matching TRBD2 (5 bases). Per the germline V gene, CDR1 is MNHNS and CDR2 is SASEGT. This CDR3 has 15 residues. V was cut by 6 bases and J by 6 bases, with 19 bases left in between. The CDR3 nucleotides are TGTGCCAGCAGACAGACTGAGGGATCGGGGGATACGCAGTATTTT. Amino acids: CASRQTEGSGDTQYF.

The chain employs TRBV28 and TRBJ2-2; 11 bases map to TRBD1. Germline V gene data show CDR1 as MDHEN and CDR2 as SYDVKM. The J segment lost 4 bases and the V segment lost 9 bases, leaving 7 bases of the junction unmatched. The CDR3 runs to 15 residues. The CDR3, as DNA: TGTGCCAGTCAGGGACAGGGGGAAAGCACCGGGGAGCTGTTTTTT. Protein: CASQGQGESTGELFF.

V and J are TRBV7-9 and TRBJ1-5, with 7 bases that match TRBD1. The CDR3 extends over 15 amino acids. Germline CDR1 is SEHNR and CDR2 is FQNEAQ (reference sequence). V gave up 5 bases and J gave up 0 bases; unmatched junction bases: 4. CDR3 loop: CASSQDRYSNQPQHF. DNA of the CDR3: TGTGCCAGCAGCCAGGACAGGTATAGCAATCAGCCCCAGCATTTT.

V usage is TRBV7-2 and J usage is TRBJ2-3; D remains unclear. Germline CDR1 and CDR2: SGHTA and FQGNSA. Trimming shortened V by 7 bases and J by 6 bases, and 14 bases separated the two germline ends. The CDR3 runs 13 residues. CDR3 region: CASISVSPDTQYF. Written as DNA, the CDR3 is TGTGCCAGCATTTCCGTCTCCCCCGATACGCAGTATTTT. The variable domain in full, completed from reference TRBV7-2 and TRBJ2-3, reads GAGVSQSPSNKVTEKGKDVELRCDPISGHTALYWYRQSLGQGLEFLIYFQGNSAPDKSGLPSDRFSAERTGGSVSTLTIQRTQQEDSAVYLCASISVSPDTQYFGPGTRLTVL.

The chain couples TRBV7-9 to TRBJ1-5; D may be TRBD1 (5 bases). V was shortened by 6 bases and J by 3 bases, with 12 bases between the two germline ends. Germline loops: CDR1 SEHNR, CDR2 FQNEAQ (reference sequence). The CDR3 is 14 residues long. This CDR3 reads CASSFGGNNQPQHF. CDR3 sequence (DNA): TGTGCCAGCAGTTTTGGGGGGAACAATCAGCCCCAGCATTTT.

The CDR3 sequence: CASSASTGAFTDTQYF. DNA for the CDR3: TGTGCCAGCAGTGCTTCAACAGGGGCTTTCACAGATACGCAGTATTTT. J is TRBJ2-3 and V is TRBV2, with 7 bases matching TRBD1. J lost 2 bases, V lost 4 bases, and 9 bases had no gene match. Per germline, CDR1 SNHLY and CDR2 FYNNEI. The CDR3 has 16 residues.

This rearrangement joins TRBV5-1 to TRBJ2-5, with 10 bases matching TRBD2. Germline V CDR1 and CDR2: SGHRS, YFSETQ. V shed 0 bases, J shed 5 bases, and the junction held 4 bases outside the gene matches. The CDR3 loop spans 15 amino acids. This CDR3 is CASSLVAAGGETQYF. The CDR3, as DNA: TGCGCCAGCAGCTTGGTAGCAGCGGGGGGGGAGACCCAGTACTTC.

V usage is TRBV4-2 and J usage is TRBJ1-2; tentative D call: TRBD1 (6 bases). The germline V gene encodes CDR1 LGHNA and CDR2 YNFKEQ. CDR3 length equals 16 residues. The V gene lost 3 bases and the J gene lost 0 bases, with 14 bases spanning the gap. The chain's CDR3 is CASSQEGYRANYGYTF. Here the CDR3 DNA reads TGTGCCAGCAGCCAGGAAGGGTACAGGGCTAACTATGGCTACACCTTC.

The count of this clone is one. The chain uses TRBV4-3 and TRBJ2-7, with a weak D call TRBD1 (5 bases). V was trimmed by 0 bases and J by 4 bases, leaving 13 bases between them. Germline V gives CDR1 LGHNA, CDR2 YSLEER. There are 15 residues in the CDR3. The CDR3 bases are TGCGCCAGCAGCCAAGATGCCATGGGGCCTTACGAGCAGTACTTC. Protein: CASSQDAMGPYEQYF.

The chain combines TRBV18 with TRBJ2-1, with 8 bases aligning to TRBD1. Germline CDR1 KGHSH, CDR2 LQKENI. J was trimmed by 4 bases and V by 0 bases; bases with no gene match: 5. This CDR3 has 16 residues. CDR3 loop: CASSPPEDRVYNEQFF. The CDR3 DNA reads TGTGCCAGCTCACCACCGGAGGACAGGGTGTACAATGAGCAGTTCTTC.

The rearrangement uses TRBV18 and TRBJ1-6; D might be TRBD1 (5 bases). Germline-derived CDR1 and CDR2 are KGHSH and LQKENI. The CDR3 sequence is 13 residues long. Trimming took 6 bases from V and 5 from J, leaving 8 bases between them. This chain's CDR3 is CASSQTDNSPLHF. As DNA, the CDR3 is TGTGCCAGCTCCCAGACAGATAATTCACCCCTCCACTTT.

J is TRBJ2-1 and V is TRBV11-1; the D gene is possibly TRBD2 (6 bases). V was clipped by 8 bases and J by 0 bases, with 14 bases between them. The germline V gene has CDR1 SGHAT and CDR2 FQDESV (reference sequence). The CDR3 is 15 amino acids. CDR3 sequence (DNA): TGTGCCAGCGGGAGGTACAAGAGCTCCTACAATGAGCAGTTCTTC. Amino acids: CASGRYKSSYNEQFF.

The chain employs TRBV29-1 and TRBJ1-2; D remains unclear. V was trimmed by 5 bases and J by 0 bases, leaving 10 bases between them. In germline, CDR1 is SQVTM, CDR2 ANQGSEA. The CDR3 is made up of 13 amino acids. The CDR3 loop reads CSVPNGANYGYTF. The CDR3 nucleotides are TGCAGCGTTCCCAATGGAGCTAACTATGGCTACACCTTC.

V and J are TRBV5-1 and TRBJ1-5; 8 positions agree with TRBD1. The junction had 5 bases not matched to a gene; V was cut back by 4 bases and J by 8 bases. CDR1 and CDR2 (germline): SGHRS, YFSETQ. This CDR3 is 13 amino acids long. The CDR3 region is CASSAGQGEPQHF. Here the CDR3 DNA reads TGCGCCAGCAGCGCCGGACAGGGAGAGCCCCAGCATTTT. The complete variable domain, with remaining parts taken from reference TRBV5-1 and TRBJ1-5, reads KAGVTQTPRYLIKTRGQQVTLSCSPISGHRSVSWYQQTPGQGLQFLFEYFSETQRNKGNFPGRFSGRQFSNSRSEMNVSTLELGDSALYLCASSAGQGEPQHFGDGTRLSIL.

The genes are TRBV7-9 and TRBJ1-1; D unclear. The germline CDR1 and CDR2 sequences are SEHNR and FQNEAQ (reference sequence). This CDR3 has 13 residues. Trimming took off 8 bases at V and 0 bases at J, with 10 bases between the two ends. DNA of the CDR3: TGTGCCAGCGAGGGTTTCATGAACACTGAAGCTTTCTTT. It translates to CASEGFMNTEAFF.

This clone was recorded a few times. This chain links TRBV18 with TRBJ1-4; a weak D match, TRBD1 (6 bases). V dropped 2 bases and J dropped 5 bases, with 12 bases sitting between them. This CDR3 spans 15 amino acids. Germline V gene data show CDR1 as KGHSH and CDR2 as LQKENI. In DNA, the CDR3 is TGTGCCAGCTCACCAAGGGCAGGGGAAAATGAAAAACTGTTTTTT. It is translated as CASSPRAGENEKLFF.

The chain uses TRBV27 and TRBJ2-5; 12 bases are a match to TRBD1. With V trimmed by 5 bases and J by 7 bases, 8 bases remained unmatched. Germline CDR1 and CDR2: MNHEY and SMNVEV (reference sequence). This CDR3 comprises 15 residues. The CDR3, as DNA: TGTGCCAGCAGTCTCCGGGACAGGGGGCCAGGGACCCAGTACTTC. The encoded protein is CASSLRDRGPGTQYF.

The gene calls are TRBV4-3 and TRBJ1-2, with TRBD1 as a possible D gene (6 bases). Between the trimmed V and J ends, which lost 4 bases and 4 bases, there was a span of 10 bases. The CDR3 spans 13 residues. The germline CDR1 and CDR2 sequences are LGHNA and YSLEER. The CDR3 coding sequence is TGCGCCAGCAGCCCTGACAGGTTCTATGGCTACACCTTC. Protein: CASSPDRFYGYTF.

The rearrangement links TRBV6-5 to TRBJ1-1, with 8 bases lining up with TRBD1. The germline V gene has CDR1 MNHEY and CDR2 SVGAGI. CDR3 size: 12 residues. V shed 6 bases, J shed 6 bases, and the junction held 3 bases outside the gene matches. Here the CDR3 DNA reads TGTGCCAGCAGAATACAGGGGGCTGAAGCTTTCTTT. The encoded protein is CASRIQGAEAFF.